This is a list of T cell receptor beta chains from one sample in a study of cytomegalovirus exposure and HLA in healthy donors. Sequenced by immunoSEQ multiplex PCR; TCRdb stores in-frame clones only, minus some. The sample has under 200,000 clones, around 75% seen once. The sequencing sample was made of PBMCs. These receptors came from a woman in her twenties or thirties in good health and CMV-seronegative. Each CDR3 is given with its conserved first and last residue. The D gene is left open where the match is weak. Some rows mark clone size as missing; the rest say once, few, many or name a class of expanded clone.

>TRBJ1-4|TRBD1|-|TRBV19
CASSQTGTGSLKKLFF
TGTGCCAGTAGCCAAACCGGGACAGGGAGTCTCAAAAAACTGTTTTTT
>TRBJ1-1|-|-|TRBV29-1
CSVSGFTEAFF
TGCAGCGTCTCGGGTTTCACTGAAGCTTTCTTT
>TRBJ1-5|-|-|TRBV19
CASTLAGIRPQHF
TGTGCCAGTACCTTGGCGGGGATCAGACCCCAGCATTTT
>TRBJ1-6|-|-|TRBV11-2
CASSFATAYNSPLHF
TGTGCCAGCAGCTTTGCGACAGCCTATAATTCACCCCTCCACTTT
>TRBJ1-3|-|-|TRBV5-1
CASSYNSGNTIYF
TGCGCCAGCAGCTACAACTCTGGAAACACCATATATTTT
>TRBJ2-7|TRBD1|-|TRBV18
CASSSRPGTGYEQYF
TGTGCCAGCTCATCGAGGCCCGGGACAGGCTACGAGCAGTACTTC
>TRBJ2-5|TRBD1|-|TRBV2
CASSEVFWDRGRETQYF
TGTGCCAGCAGTGAAGTATTTTGGGACAGGGGACGAGAGACCCAGTACTTC
>TRBJ1-1|-|few|TRBV30
CAWSVRTAGNTEAFF
TGTGCCTGGAGTGTAAGAACTGCAGGGAACACTGAAGCTTTCTTT
>TRBJ2-7|-|-|TRBV29-1
CSVEDGVGGSEQYF
TGCAGCGTTGAAGATGGTGTAGGGGGTAGCGAGCAGTACTTC
>TRBJ2-1|-|-|TRBV5-1
CASSLPGDLNEQFF
TGCGCCAGCAGCTTGCCGGGGGACTTAAATGAGCAGTTCTTC
>TRBJ1-1|-|-|TRBV18
CASSPWQITEAFF
TGTGCCAGCTCACCTTGGCAGATCACTGAAGCTTTCTTT
>TRBJ2-3|-|-|TRBV5-4
CASSWTGLGTDTQYF
TGTGCCAGCAGCTGGACGGGACTGGGGACAGATACGCAGTATTTT
>TRBJ1-1|-|-|TRBV7-2
CASSAPPRGTQDTEAFF
TGTGCCAGCAGCGCGCCCCCGCGAGGGACACAAGACACTGAAGCTTTCTTT
>TRBJ2-7|-|few|TRBV7-6
CASSLKGRRSGYEQYF
TGTGCCAGCAGCCTCAAGGGGAGGCGGTCGGGGTACGAGCAGTACTTC
>TRBJ2-7|TRBD1|-|TRBV4-1
CASSLYRGSSYEQYF
TGCGCCAGCAGCCTTTACAGGGGATCCAGCTACGAGCAGTACTTC
>TRBJ2-1|TRBD2|-|TRBV13
CASSSLSGRAVNEQFF
TGTGCCAGCAGCTCCCTTAGCGGGAGGGCCGTTAATGAGCAGTTCTTC
>TRBJ2-1|TRBD1|-|TRBV19
CASSTTRTGRNEQFF
TGTGCCAGTAGTACGACCCGGACAGGGAGAAATGAGCAGTTCTTC
>TRBJ1-2|TRBD1|few|TRBV6-6
CASRKRDRDYGYTF
TGTGCCAGCAGGAAGCGGGACAGGGATTATGGCTACACCTTC
>TRBJ1-2|TRBD1|-|TRBV5-6
CASSLLPGQGVLHGYTF
TGTGCCAGCAGCTTATTACCGGGACAGGGGGTTCTTCATGGCTACACCTTC
>TRBJ2-7|-|-|TRBV15
CATSRDQTAAYEQYF
TGTGCCACCAGCAGAGATCAAACAGCTGCCTACGAGCAGTACTTC
>TRBJ1-3|TRBD1|few|TRBV11-2
CASSLPGQGLDTIYF
TGTGCCAGCAGCTTACCAGGACAGGGGTTAGACACCATATATTTT
>TRBJ2-3|-|few|TRBV9
CASSAGLTSTDTQYF
TGTGCCAGCAGCGCCGGACTAACTAGCACAGATACGCAGTATTTT
>TRBJ2-7|TRBD1|-|TRBV11-2
CASSLDRAGGYSYEQYF
TGTGCCAGCAGCTTAGATCGGGCAGGGGGCTACTCCTACGAGCAGTACTTC
>TRBJ2-7|-|few|TRBV5-1
CASSLTGSSYEQYF
TGCGCCAGCAGCTTGACGGGAAGCTCCTACGAGCAGTACTTC
>TRBJ1-2|-|-|TRBV19
CASSTTVYGYTF
TGTGCCAGTAGTACGACAGTCTATGGCTACACCTTC
>TRBJ2-3|TRBD2|few|TRBV6-4
CASSGGATDTQYF
TGTGCCAGCAGCGGGGGGGCGACAGATACGCAGTATTTT
>TRBJ2-1|-|once|TRBV19
CASSIGGFNEQFF
TGTGCCAGTAGTATCGGGGGTTTCAATGAGCAGTTCTTC
>TRBJ1-2|TRBD1|-|TRBV5-1
CASSLGGTGCGYTF
TGCGCCAGCAGCTTGGGGGGGACAGGGTGCGGCTACACCTTC
>TRBJ1-1|-|-|TRBV29-1
CSVDLDLLNTEAFF
TGCAGCGTTGATCTTGACTTACTGAACACTGAAGCTTTCTTT
>TRBJ2-1|-|-|TRBV19
CASSILSSYNEQFF
TGTGCCAGTAGCATATTGAGCTCCTACAATGAGCAGTTCTTC
>TRBJ2-1|-|-|TRBV4-1
CASSQHAPGRGRSYNEQFF
TGCGCCAGCAGCCAGCACGCCCCGGGGAGGGGGAGATCCTACAATGAGCAGTTCTTC
>TRBJ1-1|-|-|TRBV6-5
CATYGDTEAFF
TGTGCCACCTATGGAGACACTGAAGCTTTCTTT
>TRBJ2-2|-|-|TRBV5-1
CASSLDRYPGELFF
TGCGCCAGCAGCTTGGACAGATATCCCGGGGAGCTGTTTTTT
>TRBJ1-4|-|-|TRBV9
CASSVGGVTNEKLFF
TGTGCCAGCAGCGTAGGGGGGGTTACTAATGAAAAACTGTTTTTT
>TRBJ1-6|TRBD1|-|TRBV7-8
CASSAGQGRSYNSPLHF
TGTGCCAGCAGCGCAGGACAGGGAAGGTCCTATAATTCACCCCTCCACTTT
>TRBJ2-5|TRBD1|-|TRBV29-1
CSATVDRRETQYF
TGCAGCGCCACGGTGGACAGGAGAGAGACCCAGTACTTC
>TRBJ1-1|-|-|TRBV7-9
CASSPDRRYTEAFF
TGTGCCAGCAGCCCGGACAGACGGTACACTGAAGCTTTCTTT
>TRBJ1-4|-|-|TRBV18
CASSPRRGESVVF
TGTGCCAGCTCACCACGGAGAGGAGAAAGTGTCGTTTTT
>TRBJ2-1|TRBD2|-|TRBV7-8
CASSSMSGGVSYNEQFF
TGTGCCAGCAGCTCCATGTCGGGGGGGGTCTCCTACAATGAGCAGTTCTTC
>TRBJ1-1|TRBD1|-|TRBV7-9
CASSRGTGQGFMNTEAFF
TGTGCCAGCAGCCGTGGAACGGGACAGGGATTCATGAACACTGAAGCTTTCTTT
>TRBJ2-1|TRBD2|-|TRBV7-9
CASLRRAGVINEQFF
TGTGCCAGCCTTAGAAGGGCGGGAGTCATCAATGAGCAGTTCTTC
>TRBJ1-1|-|-|TRBV29-1
CSVAGLVRGAFF
TGCAGCGTCGCCGGTCTCGTGAGAGGAGCTTTCTTT
>TRBJ1-4|-|once|TRBV5-4
CASSLAVTNEKLFF
TGTGCCAGCAGCTTGGCTGTGACTAATGAAAAACTGTTTTTT
>TRBJ2-7|-|-|TRBV7-9
CASSLVPQGGGEQYF
TGTGCCAGCAGCTTAGTGCCGCAGGGAGGTGGGGAGCAGTACTTC
>TRBJ2-1|TRBD1|-|TRBV15
CATSREDRSYNEQFF
TGTGCCACCAGCAGAGAGGACAGGTCGTACAATGAGCAGTTCTTC
>TRBJ2-2|-|once|TRBV9
CASSAPGGRMTGELFF
TGTGCCAGCAGCGCCCCCGGGGGGCGGATGACCGGGGAGCTGTTTTTT
>TRBJ2-7|-|-|TRBV5-6
CASSLGGASYEQYF
TGTGCCAGCAGCTTAGGGGGGGCCTCCTACGAGCAGTACTTC
>TRBJ2-2|-|-|TRBV5-6
CASTMNPGGNTGELFF
TGTGCCAGCACCATGAACCCCGGTGGGAACACCGGGGAGCTGTTTTTT
>TRBJ2-2|TRBD1|-|TRBV29-1
CSVVLRQGVGELFF
TGCAGCGTTGTCTTACGACAGGGGGTCGGGGAGCTGTTTTTT
>TRBJ2-6|TRBD1|-|TRBV7-3
CASSSGQGRSGANVLTF
TGTGCCAGCAGCTCAGGACAGGGAAGGTCTGGGGCCAACGTCCTGACTTTC
>TRBJ2-1|TRBD2|few|TRBV12-5
CASGPGTSGVNEQFF
TGTGCTAGTGGTCCGGGGACTAGCGGAGTTAATGAGCAGTTCTTC
>TRBJ1-2|-|-|TRBV6-5
CASSYGASRGYTF
TGTGCCAGCAGTTACGGAGCTTCGCGGGGCTACACCTTC
>TRBJ2-3|TRBD2|-|TRBV7-8
CASSPGAGGRTDTQYF
TGTGCCAGCAGCCCCGGAGCGGGGGGACGCACAGATACGCAGTATTTT
>TRBJ2-3|-|few|TRBV4-3
CASSQGRADTQYF
TGCGCCAGCAGCCAGGGCAGGGCAGATACGCAGTATTTT
>TRBJ2-6|-|-|TRBV5-4
CASRVDGGANVLTF
TGTGCCAGCAGGGTCGACGGGGGGGCCAACGTCCTGACTTTC
>TRBJ1-5|-|-|TRBV7-2
CASSLGADSNQPQHF
TGTGCCAGCAGCTTAGGGGCCGATAGCAATCAGCCCCAGCATTTT
>TRBJ2-4|-|few|TRBV7-3
CASSLTGLGAKNIQYF
TGTGCCAGCAGCTTAACGGGCTTGGGAGCCAAAAACATTCAGTACTTC
>TRBJ2-5|TRBD2|-|TRBV7-2
CASSAGLAGGPRTQYF
TGTGCCAGCAGCGCGGGACTAGCGGGAGGGCCCCGGACCCAGTACTTC
>TRBJ2-3|TRBD2|-|TRBV11-2
CASSHPGLAGVGTDTQYF
TGTGCCAGCAGTCACCCGGGACTAGCGGGAGTGGGCACAGATACGCAGTATTTT
>TRBJ2-1|-|few|TRBV7-2
CASSLGATGAYNEQFF
TGTGCCAGCAGCTTAGGTGCGACAGGAGCTTACAATGAGCAGTTCTTC